This TCR beta chain was found in a study of blood T cells in healthy people across ages. Study-level points and caveats: With donor CMV status unknown, expanded clonotype changes were possibly confounded.

Of note for this clonotype: Antigen unknown.

With a J-beta primer mix and a sample-barcoded 5' primer, a second PCR ran about 6 to 11 cycles. TCRdb reprocessed the 5' RACE reads via MiXCR and lists one record per CDR3 protein. Among more than 1,400,000 distinct CDR3 sequences listed, 42% were seen once. Sequenced material: blood. The sequence was obtained from a woman between 18 and 30 years old in good health.

The CDR3 here is CASSLDQRETQNEQFF. CDR3 DNA sequence: TGTGCCAGCAGTTTAGACCAGCGGGAGACCCAAAATGAGCAGTTCTTC. The V and J genes are TRBV6-5 and TRBJ2-1; 8 bases agree with TRBD2. V trimming: 4 bases; J trimming: 7 bases; junction bases outside the gene matches: 12. The CDR3 runs to 16 residues. Germline V gives CDR1 MNHEY, CDR2 SVGAGI.